These 4 T cell receptor beta chains originate from one sample sequenced in a study of T cells in Graves' hyperthyroidism and ophthalmopathy. RNA transcripts provided the source from which TCR beta CDR3 regions were amplified. TCR CDR3 regions were first amplified by RT-PCR with HTBI primers. TCRdb reprocessed the multiplex PCR reads via MiXCR and lists one record per CDR3 protein. The sample holds a few hundred thousand distinct CDR3 sequences, under 60% seen once. The sample was peripheral blood or thyroid tissue (not recorded which). These receptor sequences come from a woman aged 18-35 years with Graves' hyperthyroidism.

The sample holds many counts of this clonotype. The chain has TRBV7-3 and TRBJ1-1; 8 bases agree with TRBD1. The V gene end was trimmed by 6 bases and the J gene end by 4 bases; junction bases not matched to a gene: 10. The CDR3 has 15 amino acids. CDR1 and CDR2 from the germline V gene are SGHTA and FQGTGA. The CDR3 sequence: CASSRTGRRGTEAFF. Written as DNA, the CDR3 is TGTGCCAGCAGTCGGACAGGGCGGCGTGGCACTGAAGCTTTCTTT.

This clonotype was picked up many times. The chain recombines TRBV11-2 with TRBJ1-2; unclear D gene. Germline lookup yields CDR1 SGHAT and CDR2 FQNNGV. The V end was cut by 1 base, the J end by 3 bases, with 3 bases between. This CDR3 spans 12 amino acids. This CDR3 is CASSLGHYGYTF. CDR3 sequence (DNA): TGTGCCAGCAGCTTAGGGCACTATGGCTACACCTTC.

The CDR3 region has the DNA TGTGCCAGCAGTTTATTCGGGTCCAATCAGCCCCAGCATTTT. Translating gives CASSLFGSNQPQHF. This chain joins TRBV12-3 or TRBV12-4 and TRBJ1-5; no reliable D call. The CDR3 is made up of 14 amino acids. Trimming took off 2 bases at V and 3 bases at J, with 8 bases between the two ends.

As to this clonotype: Germline is not matched at one junction end, which may reflect a read error. The rearrangement joins TRBV24-1 to TRBJ1-5; D remains ambiguous. Germline loops: CDR1 KGHDR, CDR2 SFDVKD. The CDR3 consists of 12 residues. The CDR3 sequence: CASSGSNRPQHF. DNA of the CDR3: TGTGCCAGCAGTGGCAGCAATCGGCCCCAGCATTTT.